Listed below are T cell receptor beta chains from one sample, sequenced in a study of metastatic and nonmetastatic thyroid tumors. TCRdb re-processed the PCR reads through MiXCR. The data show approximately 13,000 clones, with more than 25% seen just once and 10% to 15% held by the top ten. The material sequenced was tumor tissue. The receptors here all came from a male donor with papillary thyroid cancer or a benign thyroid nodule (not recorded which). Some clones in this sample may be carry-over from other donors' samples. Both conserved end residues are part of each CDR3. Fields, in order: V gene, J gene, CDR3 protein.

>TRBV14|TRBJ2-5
CASSVYLGETQYF
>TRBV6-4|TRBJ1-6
CASSKDGYNSPLHF
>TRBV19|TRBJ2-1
CASSLGRGRYNEQFF
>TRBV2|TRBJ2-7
CASMDGASSYEQYF
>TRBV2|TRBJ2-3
CASMRSFGLAGQGFTDTQYF
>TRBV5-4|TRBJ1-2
CASSRWTEYGYTF
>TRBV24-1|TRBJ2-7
CATRAREQYF
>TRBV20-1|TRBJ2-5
CSAQDQETQYF
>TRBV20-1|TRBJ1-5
CSANDRGVYSNQPQHF
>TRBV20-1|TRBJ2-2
CSARDSEPSGDSNTGELFF
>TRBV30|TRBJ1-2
CASSPGTYGYTF
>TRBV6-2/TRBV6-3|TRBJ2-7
CASSDSIYQYF
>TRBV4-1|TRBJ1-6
CASSQDPPGVSRSPLHF
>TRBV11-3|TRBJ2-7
CASSLGTYEQYF
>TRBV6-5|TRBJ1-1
CASSYSGVGGTEAFF
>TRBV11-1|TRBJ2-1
CASSSSLAGGLSNEQFF
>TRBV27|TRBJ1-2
CASSSGPLGGLYGYTF
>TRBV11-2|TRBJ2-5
CASSLVPRGETQYF
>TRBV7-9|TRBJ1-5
CASSLGWGKDQPQHF
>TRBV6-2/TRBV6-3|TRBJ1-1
CASTLRGRGNTEAFF
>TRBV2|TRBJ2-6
CASSEFLADSSGANVLTF
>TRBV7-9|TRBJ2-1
CASSSGTSGNEQFF
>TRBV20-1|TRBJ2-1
CSASTSGRTTYNEQFF
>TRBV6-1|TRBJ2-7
CASRGADEQYF
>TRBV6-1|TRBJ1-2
CASSARTGRANYGYTF
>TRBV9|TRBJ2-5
CASSAASGQQETQYF
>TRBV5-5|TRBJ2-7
CASSLAGGISYEQYF
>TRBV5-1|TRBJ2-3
CASSLGLAGGADTQYF
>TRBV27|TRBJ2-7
CASSLWSGDSYEQYF
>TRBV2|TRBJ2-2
CASGGLAGGGGELFF
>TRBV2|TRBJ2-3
CASSDLGGVTDTQYF
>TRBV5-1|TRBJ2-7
CASSSDRLFTYEQYF
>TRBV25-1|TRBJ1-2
CASSDIGSNYGYTF
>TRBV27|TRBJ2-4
CASSLGVRQGIAKNIQYF
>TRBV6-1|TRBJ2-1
CASSEKWDEQFF
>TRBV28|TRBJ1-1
CASILSVGHPNTEAFF
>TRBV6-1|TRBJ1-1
CASSPKWAVNTEAFF
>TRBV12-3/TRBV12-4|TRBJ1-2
CASSRQSGDYGYTF
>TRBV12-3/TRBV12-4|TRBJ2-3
CASSSPGGKTDTQYF
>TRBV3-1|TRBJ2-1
CASSQVQVTSNEQFF
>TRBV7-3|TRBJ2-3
CASSPNGGRWDTQYF
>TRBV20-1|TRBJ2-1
CSARDWQEAQHEQFF
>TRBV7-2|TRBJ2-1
CASSLVSGTSGGDNEQFF
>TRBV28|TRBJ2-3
CASRGFNTDTQYF
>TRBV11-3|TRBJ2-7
CASSQEGGGEQYF
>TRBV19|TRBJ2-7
CASSPRASVLSPYEQYF
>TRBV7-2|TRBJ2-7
CASSLVEGPYEQYF
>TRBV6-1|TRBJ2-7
CASIRDRVNEQYF
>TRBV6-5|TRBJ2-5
CASSSGTQYF
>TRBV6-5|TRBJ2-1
CASSYSRLAGVRNEQFF
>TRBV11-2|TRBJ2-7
CASSWGDRGNEQYF
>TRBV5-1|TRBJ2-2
CASKRGGNTGELFF
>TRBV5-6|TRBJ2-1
CASSLGAGPYNEQFF
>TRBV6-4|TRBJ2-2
CASSEGLDTGELFF
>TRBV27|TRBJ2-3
CASSLVNGFTDTQYF